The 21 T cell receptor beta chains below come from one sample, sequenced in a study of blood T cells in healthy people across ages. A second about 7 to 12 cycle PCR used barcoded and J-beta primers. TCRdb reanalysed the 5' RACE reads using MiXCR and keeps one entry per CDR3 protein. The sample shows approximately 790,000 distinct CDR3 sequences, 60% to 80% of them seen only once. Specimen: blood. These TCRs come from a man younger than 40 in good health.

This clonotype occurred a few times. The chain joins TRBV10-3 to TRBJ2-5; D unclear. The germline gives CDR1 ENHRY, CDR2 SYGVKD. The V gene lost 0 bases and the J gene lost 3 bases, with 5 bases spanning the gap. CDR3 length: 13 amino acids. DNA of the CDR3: TGTGCCATCAGTGAGTCGAGAGAAGAGACCCAGTACTTC. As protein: CAISESREETQYF.

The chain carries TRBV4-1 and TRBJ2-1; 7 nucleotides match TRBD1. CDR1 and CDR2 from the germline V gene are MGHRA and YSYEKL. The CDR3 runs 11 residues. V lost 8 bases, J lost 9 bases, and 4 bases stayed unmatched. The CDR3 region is CASAGGGEQFF. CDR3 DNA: TGCGCCAGCGCAGGGGGTGGTGAGCAGTTCTTC.

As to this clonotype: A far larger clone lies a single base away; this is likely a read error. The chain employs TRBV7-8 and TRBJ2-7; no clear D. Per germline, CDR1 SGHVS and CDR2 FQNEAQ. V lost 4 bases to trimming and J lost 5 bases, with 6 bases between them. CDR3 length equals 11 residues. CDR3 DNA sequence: TGTGCCAGCAGCTCCACCCACGAGCAGTACTTC. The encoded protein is CASSSTHEQYF. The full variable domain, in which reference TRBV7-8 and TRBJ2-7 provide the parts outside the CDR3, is GAGVSQSPRYKVAKRGQDVALRCDPISGHVSLFWYQQALGQGPEFLTYFQNEAQLDKSGLPSDRFFAERPEGSVSTLKIQRTQQEDSAVYLCASSSTHEQYFGPGTRLTVT.

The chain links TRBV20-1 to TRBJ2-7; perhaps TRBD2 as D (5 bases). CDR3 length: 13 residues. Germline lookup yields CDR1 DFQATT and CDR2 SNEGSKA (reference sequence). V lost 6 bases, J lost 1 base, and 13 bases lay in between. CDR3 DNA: TGCAGTGCAGGACCCCCGGGGTCCTACGAGCAGTACTTC. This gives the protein CSAGPPGSYEQYF.

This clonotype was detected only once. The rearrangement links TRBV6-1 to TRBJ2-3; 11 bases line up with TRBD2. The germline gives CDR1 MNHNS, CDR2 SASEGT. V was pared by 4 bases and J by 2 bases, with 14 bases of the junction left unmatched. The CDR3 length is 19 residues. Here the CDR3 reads CASSGTSGGRNPYTDTQYF. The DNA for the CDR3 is TGTGCCAGCAGTGGTACTAGCGGGGGCCGAAACCCCTACACAGATACGCAGTATTTT.

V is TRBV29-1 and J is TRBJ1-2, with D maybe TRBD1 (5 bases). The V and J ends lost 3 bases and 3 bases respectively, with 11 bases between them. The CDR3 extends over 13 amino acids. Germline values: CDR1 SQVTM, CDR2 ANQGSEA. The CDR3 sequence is CSVDTRRDYGYTF. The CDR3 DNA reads TGCAGCGTTGACACGCGCAGGGACTATGGCTACACCTTC. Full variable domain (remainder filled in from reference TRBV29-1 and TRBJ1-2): SAVISQKPSRDICQRGTSLTIQCQVDSQVTMMFWYRQQPGQSLTLIATANQGSEATYESGFVIDKFPISRPNLTFSTLTVSNMSPEDSSIYLCSVDTRRDYGYTFGSGTRLTVV.

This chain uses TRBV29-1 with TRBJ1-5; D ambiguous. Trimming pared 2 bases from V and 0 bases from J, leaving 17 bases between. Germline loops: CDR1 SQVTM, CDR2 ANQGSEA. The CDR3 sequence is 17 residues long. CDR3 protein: CSVELWQSLYSNQPQHF. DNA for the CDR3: TGCAGCGTTGAACTATGGCAGAGTCTTTATAGCAATCAGCCCCAGCATTTT.

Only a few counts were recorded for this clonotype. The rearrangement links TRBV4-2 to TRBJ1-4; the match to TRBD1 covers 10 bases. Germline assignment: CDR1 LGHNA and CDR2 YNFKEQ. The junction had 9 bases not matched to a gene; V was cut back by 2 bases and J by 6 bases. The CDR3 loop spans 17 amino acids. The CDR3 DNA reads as TGTGCCAGCAGCCAAAGAGAACCCGGGACAGGGGATGAAAAACTGTTTTTT. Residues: CASSQREPGTGDEKLFF.

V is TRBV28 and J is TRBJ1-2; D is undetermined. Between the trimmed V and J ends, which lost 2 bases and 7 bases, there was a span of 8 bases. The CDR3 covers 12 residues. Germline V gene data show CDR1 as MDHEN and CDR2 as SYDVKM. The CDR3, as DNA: TGTGCCAGCAGTTTAGCTCCTATTGGCTACACCTTC. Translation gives CASSLAPIGYTF.

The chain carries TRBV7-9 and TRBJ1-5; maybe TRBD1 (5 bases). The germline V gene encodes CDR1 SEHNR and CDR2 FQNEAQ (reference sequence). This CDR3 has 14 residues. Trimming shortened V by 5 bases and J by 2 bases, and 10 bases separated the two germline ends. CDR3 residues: CASSGRGRNQPQHF. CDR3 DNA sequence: TGTGCCAGCAGCGGACGGGGCCGCAATCAGCCCCAGCATTTT.

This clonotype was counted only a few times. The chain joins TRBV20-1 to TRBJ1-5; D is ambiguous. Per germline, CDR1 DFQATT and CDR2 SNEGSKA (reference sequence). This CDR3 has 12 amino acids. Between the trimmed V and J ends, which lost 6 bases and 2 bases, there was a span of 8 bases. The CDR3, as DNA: TGCAGTGCAAAACAAGGCAATCAGCCCCAGCATTTT. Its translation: CSAKQGNQPQHF.

The CDR3, as DNA: TGCGCCAGCAGCCAAGATGAACTAGCCTACGAGCAGTACTTC. It is translated as CASSQDELAYEQYF. The chain employs TRBV4-3 and TRBJ2-7, with TRBD2 as a possible D gene (5 bases). V lost 0 bases and J 2 bases, leaving 8 bases between the germline ends. This CDR3 is built from 14 residues. Germline loops: CDR1 LGHNA, CDR2 YSLEER.

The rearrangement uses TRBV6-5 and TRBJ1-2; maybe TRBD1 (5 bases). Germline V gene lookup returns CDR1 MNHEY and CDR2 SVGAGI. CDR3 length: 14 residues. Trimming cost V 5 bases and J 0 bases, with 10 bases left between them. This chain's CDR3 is CASSDRRSNYGYTF. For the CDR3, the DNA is TGTGCCAGCAGTGACAGAAGGTCTAACTATGGCTACACCTTC.

The CDR3 here is CASSVAAGETYEQYF. CDR3 DNA sequence: TGTGCCAGCAGCGTAGCAGCGGGGGAAACCTACGAGCAGTACTTC. The chain carries TRBV9 and TRBJ2-7, with 8 bases identical to TRBD2. CDR1 is SGDLS, CDR2 YYNGEE, per germline. The CDR3 has 15 residues. V shed 0 bases, J shed 2 bases, and the junction held 4 bases outside the gene matches. Supplemented by reference TRBV9 and TRBJ2-7, the full variable domain reads DSGVTQTPKHLITATGQRVTLRCSPRSGDLSVYWYQQSLDQGLQFLIQYYNGEERAKGNILERFSAQQFPDLHSELNLSSLELGDSALYFCASSVAAGETYEQYFGPGTRLTVT.

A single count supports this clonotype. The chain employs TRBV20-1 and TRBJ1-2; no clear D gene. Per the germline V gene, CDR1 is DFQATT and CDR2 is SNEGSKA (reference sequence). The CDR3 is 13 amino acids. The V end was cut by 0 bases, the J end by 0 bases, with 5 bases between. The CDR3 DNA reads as TGCAGTGCTAGAGATTATGCTAACTATGGCTACACCTTC. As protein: CSARDYANYGYTF.

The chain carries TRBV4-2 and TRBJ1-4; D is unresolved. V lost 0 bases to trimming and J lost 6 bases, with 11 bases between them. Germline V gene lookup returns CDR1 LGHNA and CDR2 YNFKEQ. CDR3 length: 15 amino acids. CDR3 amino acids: CASSQEDLRDEKLFF. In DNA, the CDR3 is TGTGCCAGCAGCCAAGAGGACCTCCGGGATGAAAAACTGTTTTTT.

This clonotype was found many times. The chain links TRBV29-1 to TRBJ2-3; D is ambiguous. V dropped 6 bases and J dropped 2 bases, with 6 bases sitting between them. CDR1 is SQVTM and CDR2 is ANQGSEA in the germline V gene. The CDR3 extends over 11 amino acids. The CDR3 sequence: CSVTLTDTQYF. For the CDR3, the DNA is TGCAGCGTGACCCTCACAGATACGCAGTATTTT.

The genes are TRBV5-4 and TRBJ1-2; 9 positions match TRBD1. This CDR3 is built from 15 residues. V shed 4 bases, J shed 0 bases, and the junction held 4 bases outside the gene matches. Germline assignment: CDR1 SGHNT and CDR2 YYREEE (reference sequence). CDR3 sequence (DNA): TGTGCCAGCAGCCTCCGGGACAGGGCTAACTATGGCTACACCTTC. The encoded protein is CASSLRDRANYGYTF.

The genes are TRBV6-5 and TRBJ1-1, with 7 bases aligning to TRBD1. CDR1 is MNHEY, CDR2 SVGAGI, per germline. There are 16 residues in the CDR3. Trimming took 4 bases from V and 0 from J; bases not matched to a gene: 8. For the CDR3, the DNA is TGTGCCAGCAGTTTTTCCGGGACAGTACTGAACACTGAAGCTTTCTTT. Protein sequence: CASSFSGTVLNTEAFF.

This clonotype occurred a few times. The CDR3 region is CASSQDATGGINQPQHF. The CDR3 bases are TGCGCCAGCAGCCAAGATGCGACAGGGGGCATCAATCAGCCCCAGCATTTT. The chain employs TRBV4-3 and TRBJ1-5; TRBD1 matches 10 bases. The CDR3 runs 17 residues. Losses at the gene ends were 0 bases for V and 3 bases for J; bases not matched to a gene: 5. CDR1 LGHNA and CDR2 YSLEER come from the germline V gene.

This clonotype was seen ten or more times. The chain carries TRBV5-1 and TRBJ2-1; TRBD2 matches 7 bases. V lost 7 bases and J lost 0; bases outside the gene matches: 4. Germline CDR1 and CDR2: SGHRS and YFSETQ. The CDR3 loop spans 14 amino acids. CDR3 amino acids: CASASSGSYNEQFF. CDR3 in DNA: TGCGCCAGCGCCTCTAGCGGCTCCTACAATGAGCAGTTCTTC. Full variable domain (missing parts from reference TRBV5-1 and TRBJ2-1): KAGVTQTPRYLIKTRGQQVTLSCSPISGHRSVSWYQQTPGQGLQFLFEYFSETQRNKGNFPGRFSGRQFSNSRSEMNVSTLELGDSALYLCASASSGSYNEQFFGPGTRLTVL.